This T cell receptor beta chain was captured in a study of cytomegalovirus exposure and HLA in healthy donors. Study-level points and caveats: For presence/absence analyses, sequencing depth was assumed to be roughly uniform across donors.

PCR involved 60 Vbeta and 13 Jbeta primers. Profiling relied on immunoSEQ multiplex PCR, and the TCRdb table lists in-frame clones only, not all of them. Of tens of thousands of clones listed, around 74% were seen once; the top ten hold about 5%. As concerns this clone: Its antigen is still unknown.

Trimming left V 1 base short and J 4 bases short, with 18 bases between. This CDR3 region has 17 residues. Germline V CDR1 and CDR2: LGHNA, YSLEER. The sequenced material came from PBMCs. The chain links TRBV4-3 to TRBJ2-3, with a tentative D call TRBD1 (7 bases). This TCR was sampled from a male donor in good health and CMV-seropositive. The CDR3 DNA follows: TGCGCCAGCAGCCAAGTTTTTGTAACAGGGGAGGCAGATACGCAGTATTTT. Its translation: CASSQVFVTGEADTQYF.